This T cell receptor beta chain was sequenced in a study of T-cell memory formation after mild COVID-19. Study-level background: The study found TCR clusters largely donor specific.

Between the trimmed V and J ends, which lost 7 bases and 3 bases, there was a span of 12 bases. This CDR3 is built from 12 residues. Germline lookup yields CDR1 SQVTM and CDR2 ANQGSEA. UMIs and sample barcodes were carried by the TCR alpha and TCR beta cDNA libraries that 5'RACE produced using constant-segment primers. TCRdb processed the 5' RACE reads anew with MiXCR; each CDR3 protein has one entry. The table records tens of thousands of distinct CDR3 sequences, approximately 25% of them present only once. This clonotype showed up just a few times. Its antigen is undetermined. Study-wide points: Several responding clones turned up in pre-infection memory, indicating that cross-reactive memory may have taken part. The SARS-CoV-2 specificity of second-wave clones reaching peak at day 37 remained unverified.

The source of this sequence is a man younger than 30 who had mild COVID-19 (a few samples of this study predate the infection). Cell type and time point are not known. The sample comprised PBMCs or a T cell subset sorted from them (not recorded which). The chain has TRBV29-1 and TRBJ1-2; D remains ambiguous. CDR3 sequence: CSGRAEDYGYTF. CDR3 DNA sequence: TGCAGCGGACGGGCGGAAGACTATGGCTACACCTTC.